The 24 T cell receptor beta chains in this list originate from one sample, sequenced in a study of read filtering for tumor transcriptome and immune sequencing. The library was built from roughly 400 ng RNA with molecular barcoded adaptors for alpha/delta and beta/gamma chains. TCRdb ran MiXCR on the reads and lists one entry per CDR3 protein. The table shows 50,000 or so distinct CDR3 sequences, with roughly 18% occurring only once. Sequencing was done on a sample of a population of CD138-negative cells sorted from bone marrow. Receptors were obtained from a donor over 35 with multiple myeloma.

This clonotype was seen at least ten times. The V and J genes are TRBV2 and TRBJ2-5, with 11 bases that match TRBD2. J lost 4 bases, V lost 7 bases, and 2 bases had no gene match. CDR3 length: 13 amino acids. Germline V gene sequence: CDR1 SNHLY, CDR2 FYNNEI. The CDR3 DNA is TGTGCCAGCACACTAGCGGGAGCAGAGACCCAGTACTTC. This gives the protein CASTLAGAETQYF.

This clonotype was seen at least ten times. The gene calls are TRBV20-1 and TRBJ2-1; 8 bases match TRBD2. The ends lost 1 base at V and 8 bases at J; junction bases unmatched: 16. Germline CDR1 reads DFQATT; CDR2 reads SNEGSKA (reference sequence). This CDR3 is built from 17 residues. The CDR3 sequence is CSARVPRGTGGGDEQFF. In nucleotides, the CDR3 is TGCAGTGCTAGAGTTCCCCGTGGGACCGGGGGGGGGGATGAGCAGTTCTTC.

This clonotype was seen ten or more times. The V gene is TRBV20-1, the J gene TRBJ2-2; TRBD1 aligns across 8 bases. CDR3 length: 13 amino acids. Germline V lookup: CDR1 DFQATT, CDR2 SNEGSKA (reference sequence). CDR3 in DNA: TGCAGCCAGGGGGCCATTAACACCGGGGAGCTGTTTTTT. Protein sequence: CSQGAINTGELFF.

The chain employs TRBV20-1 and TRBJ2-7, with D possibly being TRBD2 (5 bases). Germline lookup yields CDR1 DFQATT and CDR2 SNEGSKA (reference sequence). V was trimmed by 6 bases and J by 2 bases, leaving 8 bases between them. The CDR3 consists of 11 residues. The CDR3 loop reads CSATRAYEQYF. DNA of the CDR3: TGCAGTGCCACTAGGGCCTACGAGCAGTACTTC.

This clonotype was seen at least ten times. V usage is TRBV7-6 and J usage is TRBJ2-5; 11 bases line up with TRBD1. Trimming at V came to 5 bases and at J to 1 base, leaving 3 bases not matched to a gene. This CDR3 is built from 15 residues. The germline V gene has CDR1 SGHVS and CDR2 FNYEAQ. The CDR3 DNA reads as TGTGCCAGCAGCCACGGGACAGGGGGCCAAGAGACCCAGTACTTC. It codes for CASSHGTGGQETQYF.

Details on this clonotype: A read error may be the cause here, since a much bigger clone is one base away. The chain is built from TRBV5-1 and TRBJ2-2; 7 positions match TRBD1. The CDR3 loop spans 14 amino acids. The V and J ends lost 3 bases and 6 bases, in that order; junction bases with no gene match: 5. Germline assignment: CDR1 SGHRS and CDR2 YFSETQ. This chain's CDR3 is CASSSTGLPGELFF. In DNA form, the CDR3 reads TGCGCCAGCAGCTCGACAGGGCTCCCCGGGGAGCTGTTTTTT.

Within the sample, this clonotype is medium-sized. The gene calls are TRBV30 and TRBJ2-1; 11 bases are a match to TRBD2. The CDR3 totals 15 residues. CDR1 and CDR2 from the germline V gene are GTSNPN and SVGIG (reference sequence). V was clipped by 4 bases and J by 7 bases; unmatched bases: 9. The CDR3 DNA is TGTGCCTGGAAACCTACTAGCGGGAGCTGGAATGAGCAGTTCTTC. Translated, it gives CAWKPTSGSWNEQFF.

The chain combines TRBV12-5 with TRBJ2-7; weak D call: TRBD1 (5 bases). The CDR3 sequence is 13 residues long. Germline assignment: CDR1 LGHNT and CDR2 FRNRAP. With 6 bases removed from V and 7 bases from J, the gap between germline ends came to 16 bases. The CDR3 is CASGDLPAGEQYF. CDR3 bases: TGTGCTAGTGGCGACCTCCCAGCAGGGGAGCAGTACTTC.

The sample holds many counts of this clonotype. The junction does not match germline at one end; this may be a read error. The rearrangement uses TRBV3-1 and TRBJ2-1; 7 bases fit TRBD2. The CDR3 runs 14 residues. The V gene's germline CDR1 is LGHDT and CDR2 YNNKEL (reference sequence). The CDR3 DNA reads TGTGCCAGCAGCCGGCGGGAAGCGGGGAATGAGCAGCTCTTC. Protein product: CASSRREAGNEQLF.

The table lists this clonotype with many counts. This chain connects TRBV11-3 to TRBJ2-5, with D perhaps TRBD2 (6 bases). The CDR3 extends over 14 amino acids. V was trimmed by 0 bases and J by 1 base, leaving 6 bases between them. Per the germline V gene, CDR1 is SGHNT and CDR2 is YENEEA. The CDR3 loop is CASSLDSGQETQYF. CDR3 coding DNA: TGTGCCAGCAGCTTAGATAGCGGCCAAGAGACCCAGTACTTC.

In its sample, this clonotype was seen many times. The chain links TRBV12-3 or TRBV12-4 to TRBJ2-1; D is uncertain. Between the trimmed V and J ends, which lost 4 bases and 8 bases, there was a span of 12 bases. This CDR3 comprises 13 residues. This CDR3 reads CASSSPQRHEQFF. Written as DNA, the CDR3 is TGTGCCAGCAGTTCCCCCCAGCGCCATGAGCAGTTCTTC.

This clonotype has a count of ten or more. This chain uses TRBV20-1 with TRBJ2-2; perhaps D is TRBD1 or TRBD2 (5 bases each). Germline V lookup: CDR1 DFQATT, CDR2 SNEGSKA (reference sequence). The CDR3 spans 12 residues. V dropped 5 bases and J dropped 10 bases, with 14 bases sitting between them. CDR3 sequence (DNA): TGCAGTGCTCAAGATAGGGGAGAGGAGCTGTTTTTT. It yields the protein CSAQDRGEELFF.

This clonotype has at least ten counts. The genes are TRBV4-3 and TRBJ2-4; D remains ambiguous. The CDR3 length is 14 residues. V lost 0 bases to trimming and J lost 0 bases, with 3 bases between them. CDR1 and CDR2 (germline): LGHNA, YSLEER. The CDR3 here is CASSQEIAKNIQYF. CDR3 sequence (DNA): TGCGCCAGCAGCCAAGAGATAGCCAAAAACATTCAGTACTTC.

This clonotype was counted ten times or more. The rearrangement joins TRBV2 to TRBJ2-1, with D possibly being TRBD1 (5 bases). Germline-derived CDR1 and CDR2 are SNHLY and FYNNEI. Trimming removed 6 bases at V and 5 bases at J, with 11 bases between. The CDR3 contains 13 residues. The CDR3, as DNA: TGTGCCAGCAGAACAGGTTACAACAATGAGCAGTTCTTC. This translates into CASRTGYNNEQFF.

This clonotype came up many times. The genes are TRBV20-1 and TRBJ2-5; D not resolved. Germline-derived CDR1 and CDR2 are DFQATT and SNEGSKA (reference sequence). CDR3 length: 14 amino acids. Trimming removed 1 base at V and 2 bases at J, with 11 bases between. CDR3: CSARAVLGQETQYF. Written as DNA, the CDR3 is TGCAGTGCTAGAGCAGTGTTGGGTCAAGAGACCCAGTACTTC.

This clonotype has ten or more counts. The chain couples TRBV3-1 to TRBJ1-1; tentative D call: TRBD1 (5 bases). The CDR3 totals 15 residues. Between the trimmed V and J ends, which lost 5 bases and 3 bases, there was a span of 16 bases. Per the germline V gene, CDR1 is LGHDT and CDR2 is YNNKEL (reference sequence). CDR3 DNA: TGTGCCAGCAGCGCCATTGGGGCGTCGTACACTGAAGCTTTCTTT. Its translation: CASSAIGASYTEAFF.

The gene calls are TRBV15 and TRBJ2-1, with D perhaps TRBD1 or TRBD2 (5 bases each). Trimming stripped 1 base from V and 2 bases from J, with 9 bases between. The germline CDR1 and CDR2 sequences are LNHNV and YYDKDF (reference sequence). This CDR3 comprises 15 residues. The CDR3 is CATSRGRGAYNEQFF. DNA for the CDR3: TGTGCCACCAGCAGAGGCCGAGGGGCCTACAATGAGCAGTTCTTC.

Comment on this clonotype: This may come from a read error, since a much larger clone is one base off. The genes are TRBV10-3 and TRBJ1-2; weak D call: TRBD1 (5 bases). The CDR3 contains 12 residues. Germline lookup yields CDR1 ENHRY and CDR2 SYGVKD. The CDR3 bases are TGTGCCGCCCAGGGTTCAGGCTATGGCTTCACCTTC. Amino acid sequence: CAAQGSGYGFTF.

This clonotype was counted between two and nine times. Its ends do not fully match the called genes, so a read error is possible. The CDR3 nucleotides are TGTGCAGGGGGTGACACTGAAGCTTTCTTT. It is translated as CAGGDTEAFF. V usage is TRBV20-1 and J usage is TRBJ1-1, with 7 positions matching TRBD1. This CDR3 contains 10 residues. Germline assignment: CDR1 DFQATT and CDR2 SNEGSKA (reference sequence).

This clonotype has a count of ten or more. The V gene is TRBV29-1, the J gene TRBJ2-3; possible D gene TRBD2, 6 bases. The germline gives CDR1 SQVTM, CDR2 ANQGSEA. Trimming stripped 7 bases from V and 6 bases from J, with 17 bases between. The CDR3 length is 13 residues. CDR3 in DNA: TGCAGCGCCGGGATCGGAGGGGCGGATACGCAGTATTTT. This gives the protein CSAGIGGADTQYF.

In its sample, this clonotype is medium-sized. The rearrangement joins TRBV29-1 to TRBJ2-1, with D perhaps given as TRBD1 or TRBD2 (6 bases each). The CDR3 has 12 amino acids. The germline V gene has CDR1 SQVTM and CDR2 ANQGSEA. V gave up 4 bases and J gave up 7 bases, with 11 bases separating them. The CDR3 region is CSVGGAGNEQFF. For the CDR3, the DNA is TGCAGCGTTGGGGGGGCAGGGAATGAGCAGTTCTTC.

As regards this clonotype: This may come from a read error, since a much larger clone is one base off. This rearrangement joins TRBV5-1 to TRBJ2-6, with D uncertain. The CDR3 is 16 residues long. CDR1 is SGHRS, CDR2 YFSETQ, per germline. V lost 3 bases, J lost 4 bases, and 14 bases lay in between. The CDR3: CASSSAGNAGANVLTF. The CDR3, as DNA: TGCGCCAGCAGCTCGGCCGGAAACGCAGGGGCCAACGTCCTGACTTTC.

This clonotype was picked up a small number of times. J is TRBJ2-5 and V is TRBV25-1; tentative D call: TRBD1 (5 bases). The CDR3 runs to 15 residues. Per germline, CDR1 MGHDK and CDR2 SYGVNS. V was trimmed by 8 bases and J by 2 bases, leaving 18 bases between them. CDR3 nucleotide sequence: TGTGCCAGCGGTCCTCGTGGCAGACAGCAAGAGACCCAGTACTTC. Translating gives CASGPRGRQQETQYF.

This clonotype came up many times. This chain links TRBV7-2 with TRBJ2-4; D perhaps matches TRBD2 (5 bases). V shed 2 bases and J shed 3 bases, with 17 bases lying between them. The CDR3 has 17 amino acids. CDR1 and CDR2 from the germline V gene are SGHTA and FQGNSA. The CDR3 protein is CASSLLGLRNGKNIQYF. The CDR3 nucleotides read TGTGCCAGCAGCTTATTAGGACTCCGCAATGGCAAAAACATTCAGTACTTC.